The 8 T cell receptor beta chains presented below share a single source sample, sequenced in a study of T cell responses to AZD1222 COVID-19 vaccine. Measured with immunoSEQ multiplex PCR; TCRdb has only the in-frame clones, and not every one. The sample shows around 70,000 clones, 70% to 90% of them seen only once. The sequences come from peripheral blood, collected 28 days after the second AZD1222 dose. Receptors originate from an adult who received the AZD1222 COVID-19 vaccine.

J is TRBJ1-1 and V is TRBV19; 7 positions match TRBD1. V shed 3 bases and J 3 bases; nucleotides not matched to a gene: 4. The CDR3 is 14 amino acids. Germline CDR1 reads LNHDA; CDR2 reads SQIVND (reference sequence). The CDR3 spells CASSITGEDTEAFF. The CDR3 nucleotides read TGTGCCAGTAGTATCACAGGGGAGGACACTGAAGCTTTCTTT.

The V call is TRBV7-3, the J call TRBJ2-1; D is perhaps TRBD2 (6 bases). Germline CDR1 SGHTA, CDR2 FQGTGA. Trimming left V 6 bases short and J 4 bases short, with 16 bases between. This CDR3 is 15 amino acids long. CDR3 sequence reads: CASSQAGTQYNEQFF. CDR3 DNA: TGTGCCAGCAGTCAGGCGGGGACCCAATACAATGAGCAGTTCTTC.

The chain links TRBV19 to TRBJ1-2; D call uncertain. Looked up from germline, CDR1 is LNHDA and CDR2 is SQIVND (reference sequence). Trimming removed 7 bases at V and 3 bases at J, with 9 bases between. This CDR3 has 12 residues. Here the CDR3 DNA reads TGTGCCAGTACCCCATCTGACTATGGCTACACCTTC. This translates into CASTPSDYGYTF.

CDR3 amino acids: CASSQEVDRARNSPLHF. The DNA for the CDR3 is TGCGCCAGCAGCCAAGAGGTTGACAGGGCAAGGAATTCACCCCTCCACTTT. The chain uses TRBV4-3 and TRBJ1-6; 7 bases align to TRBD1. Germline V CDR1 and CDR2: LGHNA, YSLEER. J lost 7 bases, V lost 0 bases, and 9 bases had no gene match. The CDR3 extends over 17 amino acids.

This clone was seen just once. At one boundary the junction diverges from the germline segment, which might be a read error. The chain links TRBV2 to TRBJ1-2; D ambiguous. The V gene's germline CDR1 is SNHLY and CDR2 FYNNEI. The CDR3 is 11 amino acids. CDR3 sequence (DNA): TGTGCCAGCAGTGGGTCCTGGACTGGGAACTTC. Its protein product is CASSGSWTGNF.

This rearrangement joins TRBV18 to TRBJ2-1; weak D call: TRBD2 (5 bases). V gave up 2 bases and J gave up 9 bases, with 23 bases separating them. This CDR3 has 17 residues. CDR1 KGHSH and CDR2 LQKENI come from the germline V gene. In DNA, the CDR3 is TGTGCCAGCTCACCAAGGGTAGCGACCCGCTTAGAGGCTGAGCAGTTCTTC. Translation gives CASSPRVATRLEAEQFF. The full variable domain, rest sourced from reference TRBV18 and TRBJ2-1, is NAGVMQNPRHLVRRRGQEARLRCSPMKGHSHVYWYRQLPEEGLKFMVYLQKENIIDESGMPKERFSAEFPKEGPSILRIQQVVRGDSAAYFCASSPRVATRLEAEQFFGPGTRLTVL.

The chain recombines TRBV6-5 with TRBJ2-1, with D maybe TRBD1 (5 bases). This CDR3 spans 13 amino acids. V was trimmed by 2 bases and J by 4 bases, leaving 6 bases between them. The germline V gene encodes CDR1 MNHEY and CDR2 SVGAGI. The CDR3 DNA sequence: TGTGCCAGCAGTTACAGGACATACAATGAGCAGTTCTTC. Translated, it gives CASSYRTYNEQFF.

The genes are TRBV6-2 or TRBV6-3 and TRBJ2-1, with TRBD2 identical over 12 bases. CDR3 length: 17 residues. Germline trimming cut 4 bases from V and 0 bases from J; bases unmatched to any gene: 4. Germline lookup yields CDR1 MNHEY and CDR2 SVGEGT. CDR3 DNA: TGTGCCAGCAGTTCGGGGACTAGCGGGCTCTCCTACAATGAGCAGTTCTTC. Translated: CASSSGTSGLSYNEQFF.